This TCR beta chain appears in the sequencing data of a study of somatic mutations in cytotoxic T cells in rheumatoid arthritis. Study-wide findings and caveats: The targets (antigens) of the expanded CD8+ clones were not known. An age-related increase in CD8+ clonality was seen in rheumatoid arthritis patients but not in healthy controls.

A word on this clone: Its matching antigen is unknown.

CD4+ and CD8+ cells were isolated by positive magnetic bead selection, with purity checked by flow cytometry. Libraries were prepared by immunoSEQ multiplex PCR; TCRdb keeps only in-frame clonotypes and omits some of them. The sample contains 2,700 or so clones, approximately 80% of which appear only once. With V trimmed by 5 bases and J by 0 bases, 9 bases remained unmatched. CDR1 and CDR2 (germline): KGHSH, LQKENI. The CDR3 sequence is 16 residues long. The V call is TRBV18, the J call TRBJ2-7; TRBD1 matches at 8 bases. The material sequenced was CD8+ T cells sorted from blood. This TCR was recovered from a man in his 60s with rheumatoid arthritis. CDR3 residues: CASSWGWTGISYEQYF. The CDR3 DNA reads as TGTGCCAGCTCATGGGGATGGACAGGGATCTCCTACGAGCAGTACTTC.